A single sample is the source of the 13 T cell receptor beta chains below, sequenced in a study of CD8 T cells in Susac syndrome. The RNA input was about 0.45 to 1 ug, and it was reverse transcribed with random hexamers. TCRdb fed the immunoSEQ multiplex PCR reads into MiXCR, producing one record per CDR3 protein. Of about 60,000 distinct CDR3 sequences detected, around nine tenths appear once; the ten largest clones hold 0.15% to 0.2%. What was sequenced was CD8+ T cells from PBMCs. Receptors originate from a human donor in good health.

V usage is TRBV11-1 and J usage is TRBJ1-1; D gene uncertain. Germline V gives CDR1 SGHAT, CDR2 FQDESV (reference sequence). Deletions cut 3 bases from V and 0 bases from J, with 11 bases between. The CDR3 length is 15 residues. DNA for the CDR3: TGTGCCAGCAGCTTGCCGGACGGGGTGAACACTGAAGCTTTCTTT. This codes for CASSLPDGVNTEAFF.

The gene calls are TRBV9 and TRBJ1-5; D gene uncertain. V gave up 5 bases and J gave up 5 bases, with 17 bases separating them. Germline V CDR1 and CDR2: SGDLS, YYNGEE. The CDR3 has 15 amino acids. CDR3 amino acids: CASSASGAAHQPQHF. For the CDR3, the DNA is TGTGCCAGCAGTGCGTCCGGCGCAGCGCATCAGCCCCAGCATTTT.

The V gene is TRBV10-3, the J gene TRBJ1-1, with D perhaps TRBD1 (6 bases). The CDR3 spans 14 residues. CDR1 is ENHRY, CDR2 SYGVKD, per germline. V was cut by 5 bases and J by 11 bases, with 21 bases left in between. The CDR3 is CAISPMRGGYGAFF. DNA for the CDR3: TGTGCCATCAGTCCCATGAGGGGGGGGTACGGGGCTTTCTTT.

This chain joins TRBV4-2 and TRBJ1-6; a possible D gene is TRBD1 (5 bases). With 0 bases removed from V and 10 bases from J, the gap between germline ends came to 13 bases. Germline-derived CDR1 and CDR2 are LGHNA and YNFKEQ. There are 15 residues in the CDR3. The CDR3 region is CASSQEGYGGSPLHF. The CDR3 DNA is TGTGCCAGCAGCCAAGAGGGTTACGGGGGATCACCCCTCCACTTT.

The chain links TRBV5-6 to TRBJ2-7; D ambiguous. V was cut by 4 bases and J by 0 bases, with 5 bases left in between. Germline lookup yields CDR1 SGHDT and CDR2 YYEEEE. The CDR3 consists of 12 residues. CDR3 protein: CASSNTSYEQYF. CDR3 DNA: TGTGCCAGCAGCAACACCTCCTACGAGCAGTACTTC.

This clonotype was seen only once. The genes are TRBV25-1 and TRBJ2-7, with 10 nucleotides matching TRBD1. The CDR3 runs to 14 residues. V lost 3 bases to trimming and J lost 3 bases; unmatched junction nucleotides: 2. Germline assignment: CDR1 MGHDK and CDR2 SYGVNS. The DNA of the CDR3 is TGTGCCAGCAGTGATTGGGACAGGGGCTACGAGCAGTACTTC. Its protein product is CASSDWDRGYEQYF.

The chain is built from TRBV6-5 and TRBJ2-2; perhaps TRBD1 as D (5 bases). The CDR3 contains 14 residues. CDR1 and CDR2 from the germline V gene are MNHEY and SVGAGI. Trimming pared 4 bases from V and 3 bases from J, leaving 9 bases between. CDR3 loop: CASSWEGDTGELFF. CDR3 sequence (DNA): TGTGCCAGCAGTTGGGAAGGGGACACCGGGGAGCTGTTTTTT.

V usage is TRBV6-6 and J usage is TRBJ2-5; weak D call: TRBD1 (5 bases). Trimming pared 5 bases from V and 1 base from J, leaving 8 bases between. CDR1 MNHNY and CDR2 SVGAGI come from the germline V gene (reference sequence). This CDR3 is built from 13 residues. The CDR3 loop reads CASSRQSQETQYF. The CDR3 nucleotides are TGTGCCAGCAGTCGACAGTCCCAAGAGACCCAGTACTTC.

CDR3 nucleotide sequence: TGTGCCAGCAGCCAGGTCCCGGGACACTCCTACGAGCAGTACTTC. Protein sequence: CASSQVPGHSYEQYF. This sequence joins TRBV5-6 and TRBJ2-7, with a possible D match to TRBD1 (6 bases). There are 15 residues in the CDR3. Trimming left V 4 bases short and J 0 bases short, with 14 bases between. Germline-derived CDR1 and CDR2 are SGHDT and YYEEEE.

The chain employs TRBV7-3 and TRBJ2-5; the D gene is possibly TRBD2 (8 bases). Germline V lookup: CDR1 SGHTA, CDR2 FQGTGA. V lost 0 bases and J 4 bases, leaving 15 bases between the germline ends. This CDR3 is 16 amino acids long. CDR3 DNA: TGTGCCAGCAGCTTAACCGGGAGGGGGCGAGGAGAGACCCAGTACTTC. This encodes CASSLTGRGRGETQYF.

V usage is TRBV12-3 or TRBV12-4 and J usage is TRBJ2-3; TRBD1 matches 7 bases. The CDR3 is made up of 15 amino acids. Germline trimming cut 6 bases from V and 2 bases from J; bases unmatched to any gene: 8. The CDR3 DNA reads TGTGCCAGCAGCTCCTGGACAGGCAACACAGATACGCAGTATTTT. Translating gives CASSSWTGNTDTQYF.

The V and J genes are TRBV19 and TRBJ1-2; 7 positions agree with TRBD1. From germline, CDR1 is LNHDA and CDR2 SQIVND (reference sequence). The V and J ends lost 7 bases and 2 bases, in that order; junction bases with no gene match: 10. The CDR3 sequence is 15 residues long. The chain's CDR3 is CASKARQGLNYGYTF. CDR3 nucleotides: TGTGCCAGTAAAGCCCGACAGGGTTTGAACTATGGCTACACCTTC.

This clonotype was seen more than once but under ten times. This chain links TRBV27 with TRBJ2-7; D possibly corresponds to TRBD2 (5 bases). In germline, CDR1 is MNHEY, CDR2 SMNVEV (reference sequence). V gave up 3 bases and J gave up 4 bases, with 13 bases separating them. CDR3 length: 14 residues. The DNA for the CDR3 is TGTGCCAGCAGTTTCGGACTTTCCCCGTACGAGCAGTACTTC. Translation gives CASSFGLSPYEQYF.